Given below is one T cell receptor (beta chain) in context. What it binds is not known. Original analysis: Filtering differed since immunoSEQ provided only junctions, with no quality scores. Profiled with immunoSEQ multiplex PCR; TCRdb holds only in-frame clones, not every one. V and J calls plus clone size are reproduced from that table; the DNA served to infer D and trimming. The sample lists approximately 1.9 million clones; around 93% were seen once. Only CD45RO-negative cells positively selected for CCR7 counted as naive CD8 cells, so terminally differentiated effector memory CD45RA+ cells were excluded. These data belong to a study of shared clonotypes between healthy human individuals. Study results and limitations: Roughly 5% of naive CD4 clonotypes were shared across a handful of donors.

V shed 0 bases and J 2 bases; nucleotides not matched to a gene: 1. This CDR3 is built from 15 residues. Germline V gene sequence: CDR1 LNHDA, CDR2 SQIVND (reference sequence). The receptor was derived from a man aged 18-30 years in good health. Some clones in this sample may be carry-over from other donors' samples. Sequencing was performed on naive CD8+ T cells from PBMCs. The rearrangement links TRBV19 to TRBJ2-7; 10 positions agree with TRBD2. CDR3 in DNA: TGTGCCAGTAGTATAGACGGGACTAGCGCCTACGAGCAGTACTTC. Amino acid sequence: CASSIDGTSAYEQYF.